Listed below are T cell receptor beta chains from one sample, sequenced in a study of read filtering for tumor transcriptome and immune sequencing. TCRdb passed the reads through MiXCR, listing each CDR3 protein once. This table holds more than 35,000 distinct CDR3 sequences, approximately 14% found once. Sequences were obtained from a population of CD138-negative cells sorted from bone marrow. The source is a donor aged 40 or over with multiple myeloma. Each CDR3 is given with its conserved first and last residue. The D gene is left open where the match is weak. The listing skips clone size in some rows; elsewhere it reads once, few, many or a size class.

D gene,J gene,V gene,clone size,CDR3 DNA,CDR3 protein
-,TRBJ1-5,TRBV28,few,TGTGCCAGCAGGGACCAGGGTGGCAATCAGCCCCAGCATTTT,CASRDQGGNQPQHF
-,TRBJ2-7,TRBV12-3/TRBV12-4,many,TGTGCCAGCTCATGGGGGGCCCGCTCCTACGAGCAGTACTTC,CASSWGARSYEQYF
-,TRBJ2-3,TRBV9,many,TGTGCCAGCAGCGTAACCGTGGGGCCCACAGATACGCAGTATTTT,CASSVTVGPTDTQYF
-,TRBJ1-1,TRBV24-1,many,TGTGCCACCAGTGATTCGAACGTGAACACTGAAGCTTTCTTT,CATSDSNVNTEAFF
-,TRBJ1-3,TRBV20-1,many,TGCAGTGCCGTCAAACGCAGGGCGAGGACTGGAAACACCATATATTTT,CSAVKRRARTGNTIYF
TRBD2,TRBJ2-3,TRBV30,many,TGTGCCTGGAACAGCGGGGGGCCAGATACGCAGTATTTT,CAWNSGGPDTQYF
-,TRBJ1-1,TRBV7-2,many,TGTGCCAGCAGCTTTGCGGACACTGAAGCTTTCTTT,CASSFADTEAFF
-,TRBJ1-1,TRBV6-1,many,TGTGCCAGCAGTATCAGGGAGCACACTGAAGCTTTCTTT,CASSIREHTEAFF
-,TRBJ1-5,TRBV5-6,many,TGTGCCAGCAGCTTGGCGGGACTTACCATCCAGCCCCAGCATTTT,CASSLAGLTIQPQHF
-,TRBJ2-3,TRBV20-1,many,TGCAGTGCAGAGGGGGTTTACCACACAGATACGCAGTATTTT,CSAEGVYHTDTQYF
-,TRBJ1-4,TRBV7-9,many,TGTGCCAGCAGCTTAGAACAGAGGGATGAAAAACTGTTTTTT,CASSLEQRDEKLFF
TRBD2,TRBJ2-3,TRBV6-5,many,TGTGCCAGCAGTTATGGATTAGCGGGGGGCACAGATACGCAGTATTTT,CASSYGLAGGTDTQYF
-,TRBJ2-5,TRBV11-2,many,TGTGCCAGCAGCTTCCTACCGGGGGAGACCCAGTACTTC,CASSFLPGETQYF
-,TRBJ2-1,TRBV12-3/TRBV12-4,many,TGTGCCAGCAGTTTTGGGACCCCGAGGCAGTTCTTC,CASSFGTPRQFF
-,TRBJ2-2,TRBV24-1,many,TGTGCCACCAATGGCCCGAGTGCGACCGGGGAGCTGTTTTTT,CATNGPSATGELFF
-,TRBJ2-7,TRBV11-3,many,TGTGCCAGCAGCTTGGCCAGGGGCTACGAGCAGTACTTC,CASSLARGYEQYF
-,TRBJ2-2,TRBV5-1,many,TGCGCCAGCTCGCCAGGGCAGCTGAACACCGGGGAGCTGTTTTTT,CASSPGQLNTGELFF
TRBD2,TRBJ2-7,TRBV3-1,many,TGTGCCAGCAGCCCTAGCGGGGGCCACTACGAGCAGTACTTC,CASSPSGGHYEQYF
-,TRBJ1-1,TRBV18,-,TGTGCCAGCTCACCAGTAGGGACCACTGAAGCTTTCTTT,CASSPVGTTEAFF
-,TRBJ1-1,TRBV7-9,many,TGTGCCAGCAGCTTAGATGGCGGCGCGTCGGACTCGTGGACTGAAGCTTTCTTT,CASSLDGGASDSWTEAFF
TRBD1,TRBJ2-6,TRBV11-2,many,TGTGCCAGCAGCACTGACAGGGGCCGCCGGAAGATTTCTGGGGCCAACGTCCTGACTTTC,CASSTDRGRRKISGANVLTF
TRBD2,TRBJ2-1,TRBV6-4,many,TGTGCCAGCAGCGCCGGGACTAGCGGGGTCGATGAGCAGTTCTTC,CASSAGTSGVDEQFF
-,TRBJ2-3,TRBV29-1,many,TGCAGCGTGGAAGGGGGCGGGGGAATGGATACGCAGTATTTT,CSVEGGGGMDTQYF
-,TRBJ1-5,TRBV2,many,TGTGCCAGCAGGGGACAAGTTCCTCAGCCCCAGCATTTT,CASRGQVPQPQHF
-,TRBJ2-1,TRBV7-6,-,TGTGCCAGCAGCACAGCGAGCTATAGCTCCTACGATGAGCAGTTCTTC,CASSTASYSSYDEQFF
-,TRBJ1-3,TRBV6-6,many,TGTGCCAGCAGTTACTCGCTAGAGGTCCCATATTTT,CASSYSLEVPYF
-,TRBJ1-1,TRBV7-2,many,TGTGCCAGCAGCTTTCAGGGATGGGGCACTGAAGCTTTCTTT,CASSFQGWGTEAFF
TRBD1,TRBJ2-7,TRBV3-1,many,TGTGCCAGCAGCTCGGGACAGGCCGGTTACGAGCAGTACTTC,CASSSGQAGYEQYF
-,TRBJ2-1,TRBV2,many,TGTGCCAGCAGTGGGGGTTACAATGAGCAGTTCTTC,CASSGGYNEQFF
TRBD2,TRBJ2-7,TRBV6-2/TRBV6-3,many,TGTGCCAGCAGTTACTCCTCGGGAGGGGGCTACGAGCAGTACTTC,CASSYSSGGGYEQYF
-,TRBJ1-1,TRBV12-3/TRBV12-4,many,TGTGCCAGCAGTTTAACCCATGAAGCTTTCTTT,CASSLTHEAFF
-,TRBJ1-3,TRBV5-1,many,TGCGCCAGTGGACCAGGGCTCTCTGGAAACACCATATATTTT,CASGPGLSGNTIYF
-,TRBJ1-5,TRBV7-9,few,TGTGCCAGCAGCTTCGTCACAGGGAGTTATAGCAATCAGCCCCAGCATTTT,CASSFVTGSYSNQPQHF
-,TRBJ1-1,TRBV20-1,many,TGCAGTGCTAGCCCCACCTCGGTTGGCACTGAAGCTTTCTTT,CSASPTSVGTEAFF
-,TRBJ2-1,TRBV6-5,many,TGTGCCAGCAGTTCATACGGTACTGAGGGTTTCGCCTACAATGAGCAGTTCTTC,CASSSYGTEGFAYNEQFF
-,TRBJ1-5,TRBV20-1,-,TGCAGTGCTGGCGACGCAGAAGGGGACAATCAGCCCCAGCATTTT,CSAGDAEGDNQPQHF
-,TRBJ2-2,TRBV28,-,TGTGCCAGCAGTCTCCTTAGTCGCGGGCCTAGCACCGGGGAGCTGTTTTTT,CASSLLSRGPSTGELFF
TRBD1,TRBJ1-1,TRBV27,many,TGTGCCAGCCTTCAACTGACAGGGGCATTGCAAGCTTTCTTT,CASLQLTGALQAFF
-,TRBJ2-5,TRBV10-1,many,TGCGCCAGCGGATTTTGGAGGGGGAGATTGAGAGAGACCCAGTACTTC,CASGFWRGRLRETQYF
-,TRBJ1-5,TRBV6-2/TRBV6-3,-,TGTGCCAGCAGTTACACGACAGGTGGCGCAGACAATGAGCCCCAGCATTTT,CASSYTTGGADNEPQHF
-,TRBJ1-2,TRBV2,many,TGTGCCAGCAGCCCATCCCTCTATGGCTACACCTTC,CASSPSLYGYTF
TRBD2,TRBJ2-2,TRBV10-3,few,TGTGCCATCAGTGAGTCGAAGGGTAGCGGGGGCCGGAACACCGGGGAGCCGTTTTTT,CAISESKGSGGRNTGEPFF
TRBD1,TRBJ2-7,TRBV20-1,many,TGCAGTGCCGGAAAACGGGACAGGGGGCTCGACGAGCAGTACTTC,CSAGKRDRGLDEQYF
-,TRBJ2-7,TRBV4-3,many,TGCGCCAGCAGCCGCTATCGGCAGGGAGAGTACGAGCAGTACTTC,CASSRYRQGEYEQYF
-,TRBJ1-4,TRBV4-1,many,TGCGCCAGCAGCCAAGCTCGTGGGGAAAAACTGTTTTTT,CASSQARGEKLFF
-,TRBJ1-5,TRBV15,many,TGTGCCACCAGCAGAGATCTTGTGGGGTCTCAGCCCCAGCATTTT,CATSRDLVGSQPQHF
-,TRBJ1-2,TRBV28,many,TGTGCCAGCACTTGGACAAGGGATAGCTATGGCTACACCTTC,CASTWTRDSYGYTF
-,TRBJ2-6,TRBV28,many,TGTGCCAGCAGACAATCTGGGGCCAACGTCCTGACTTTC,CASRQSGANVLTF
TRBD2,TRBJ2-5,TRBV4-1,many,TGCGCCAGCAGCCGGATGACTAGCGGGGATCAAGAGACCCAGTACTTC,CASSRMTSGDQETQYF
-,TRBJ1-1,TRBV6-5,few,TGTGCCAGCAGCAGATTTCAACGAATGAACACTGAAGCTTTCTTT,CASSRFQRMNTEAFF
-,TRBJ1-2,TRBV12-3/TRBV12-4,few,TGTGCCAGCAGTAGAGACGCCTCCTATGGCTACACCTTC,CASSRDASYGYTF
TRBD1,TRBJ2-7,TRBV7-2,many,TGTGCCAGCAGCTATGGACAGGGGACCTACGAGCAGTACTTC,CASSYGQGTYEQYF